This T cell receptor beta chain appears in the sequencing data of a study of T cells after yellow fever vaccination. Study-wide background: Fractions low in cell number were prepared with SMART-Seq v4 Ultra Low Input.

Germline lookup yields CDR1 SGHNT and CDR2 YYREEE (reference sequence). Trimming cost V 4 bases and J 5 bases, with 18 bases left between them. This CDR3 has 16 residues. A word on this clonotype: Antigen specificity is unknown.

Study results and limitations: Bulk-population clonotypes that are abundant could appear as contaminants in FACS-sorted repertoires. The booster saw the reappearance of most primary-vaccination clones (approximately 96% CD4, roughly 87% CD8).

One entry per CDR3 protein, called by TCRdb with MiXCR from the 5' RACE reads. The repertoire includes about 320,000 distinct CDR3 sequences, 4% to 5.5% of them detected once, and approximately 20% sits in the top ten. This material consisted of PBMCs, taken 15 days after the yellow fever booster vaccination. The TCR was taken from a man younger than 35 who received the YFV17D yellow fever vaccine. The chain carries TRBV5-4 and TRBJ2-2; possibly TRBD1 for D (5 bases). The CDR3 sequence: CASSPDMVRRTGELFF. Here the CDR3 DNA reads TGTGCCAGCAGCCCGGACATGGTTCGGAGAACCGGGGAGCTGTTTTTT.